This T cell receptor (beta chain) was retrieved from a study of cytomegalovirus exposure and HLA in healthy donors. Findings of the study overall: Reports described diagnosis of cytomegalovirus status by the classifier as highly specific and sensitive.

Note on this clone: What it binds is not known.

PCR used 60 Vbeta primers and 13 Jbeta primers. The table came from immunoSEQ multiplex PCR; TCRdb's copy has only in-frame clones and leaves some out. The specimen's table records 150,000 or so clones. Deletions cut 7 bases from V and 0 bases from J, with 10 bases between. Germline V lookup: CDR1 MDHEN, CDR2 SYDVKM. The CDR3 length is 13 residues. The chain carries TRBV28 and TRBJ2-7, with D perhaps matching TRBD1 (5 bases). This TCR came from a middle-aged woman in good health and CMV-seropositive. The sample consisted of PBMCs. Written as DNA, the CDR3 is TGTGCCAGCAAACCAGGGCACTCCTACGAGCAGTACTTC. Residues: CASKPGHSYEQYF. The full variable domain, its missing parts supplied by reference TRBV28 and TRBJ2-7, is DVKVTQSSRYLVKRTGEKVFLECVQDMDHENMFWYRQDPGLGLRLIYFSYDVKMKEKGDIPEGYSVSREKKERFSLILESASTNQTSMYLCASKPGHSYEQYFGPGTRLTVT.